This T cell receptor beta chain is drawn from a study of shared clonotypes between healthy human individuals. On the study more broadly: Per donor, CD8 memory used one plate, CD8 naive used two, CD4 memory used three and CD4 naive used three.

V gave up 3 bases and J gave up 0 bases, with 10 bases separating them. CDR1 KGHSH and CDR2 LQKENI come from the germline V gene. This CDR3 region has 15 residues. Sequencing used immunoSEQ multiplex PCR; TCRdb keeps in-frame clones, though not all of them. Of around 1,000,000 clones detected, around 77% appear once; the ten largest clones hold about 0.89%. This clone was observed a few times. This specimen includes other DNA sequences encoding the same CDR3. The chain couples TRBV18 to TRBJ2-3, with a possible D match to TRBD2 (6 bases). The clonotype comes from a young man in good health. Some clones in this sample may be carry-over from other donors' samples. The material sequenced was memory CD4+ T cells from PBMCs. The subset denotes: CD45RA-negative fraction. CDR3 nucleotides: TGTGCCAGCTCACCGCCGGGACTTAGCACAGATACGCAGTATTTT. This gives the protein CASSPPGLSTDTQYF.